A single sample is the source of the 13 T cell receptor beta chains below, sequenced in a study of control samples from healthy donors and cancer patients. Produced via immunoSEQ multiplex PCR; TCRdb's table is partial and in-frame only. The sample holds fewer than 200,000 clones, around 94% seen once. The sample consisted of PBMCs. The receptor source for this set is a man aged 55-75 years with colorectal cancer.

This clone was found once. The chain employs TRBV10-3 and TRBJ2-5; TRBD1 might be the D (6 bases). The CDR3 has 15 amino acids. Trimming left V 0 bases short and J 3 bases short, with 11 bases between. Germline CDR1 reads ENHRY; CDR2 reads SYGVKD. As DNA, the CDR3 is TGTGCCATCAGTGAGTCGTTAGGGGACAAAGAGACCCAGTACTTC. Encoded protein: CAISESLGDKETQYF.

This chain links TRBV11-2 with TRBJ1-3; D gene ambiguous. Deletions cut 6 bases from V and 0 bases from J, with 15 bases between. Germline V CDR1 and CDR2: SGHAT, FQNNGV. The CDR3 sequence is 16 residues long. The chain's CDR3 is CASSPKGGASGNTIYF. In DNA, the CDR3 is TGTGCCAGCAGTCCAAAGGGCGGTGCCTCTGGAAACACCATATATTTT. Based on the CDR3 plus reference TRBV11-2 and TRBJ1-3, the full variable domain is EAGVAQSPRYKIIEKRQSVAFWCNPISGHATLYWYQQILGQGPKLLIQFQNNGVVDDSQLPKDRFSAERLKGVDSTLKIQPAKLEDSAVYLCASSPKGGASGNTIYFGEGSWLTVV.

The V and J genes are TRBV4-2 and TRBJ1-1, with a possible D match to TRBD1 (5 bases). Trimming pared 0 bases from V and 0 bases from J, leaving 14 bases between. The CDR3 has 17 amino acids. Germline CDR1 LGHNA, CDR2 YNFKEQ. This CDR3 is CASSQDTEGLLNTEAFF. The CDR3 DNA is TGTGCCAGCAGCCAAGATACGGAGGGGTTACTGAACACTGAAGCTTTCTTT.

Only one count was recorded for this clone. V is TRBV6-2 or TRBV6-3 and J is TRBJ2-7; D is ambiguous. CDR3 length equals 17 residues. The germline V gene has CDR1 MNHEY and CDR2 SVGEGT. V was cut by 7 bases and J by 1 base, with 23 bases left in between. CDR3 protein: CASNPGWVSTMSYEQYF. CDR3 nucleotides: TGTGCCAGCAACCCCGGGTGGGTCAGCACGATGTCCTACGAGCAGTACTTC.

The J gene is TRBJ2-1, the V gene TRBV5-1; 7 bases are a match to TRBD1. The V and J ends lost 4 bases and 0 bases, in that order; junction bases with no gene match: 7. Per germline, CDR1 SGHRS and CDR2 YFSETQ. This CDR3 comprises 16 residues. Here the CDR3 DNA reads TGCGCCAGCAGCGCGCTGACAGGGAGCTCCTACAATGAGCAGTTCTTC. Residues: CASSALTGSSYNEQFF.

The V call is TRBV18, the J call TRBJ2-2, with D tentatively TRBD2 (6 bases). This CDR3 has 13 residues. The V gene lost 3 bases and the J gene lost 4 bases, with 6 bases spanning the gap. Germline-derived CDR1 and CDR2 are KGHSH and LQKENI. CDR3: CASSPGSTGELFF. The CDR3 nucleotides read TGTGCCAGCTCACCCGGGAGCACCGGGGAGCTGTTTTTT. The full variable domain, in which reference TRBV18 and TRBJ2-2 provide the parts outside the CDR3, is NAGVMQNPRHLVRRRGQEARLRCSPMKGHSHVYWYRQLPEEGLKFMVYLQKENIIDESGMPKERFSAEFPKEGPSILRIQQVVRGDSAAYFCASSPGSTGELFFGEGSRLTVL.

The gene calls are TRBV3-1 (or the pseudogene TRBV3-2) and TRBJ2-5; 8 nucleotides line up with TRBD2. Germline trimming cut 1 base from V and 5 bases from J; bases unmatched to any gene: 6. There are 15 residues in the CDR3. Germline CDR1 and CDR2: LGHDT and YNNKEL (reference sequence). The CDR3 sequence: CASSQGTGGTETQYF. In nucleotides, the CDR3 is TGTGCCAGCAGCCAAGGGACGGGGGGGACGGAGACCCAGTACTTC.

This chain connects TRBV1 to TRBJ1-5; the D call of TRBD1 is as the table states it, not checked on the DNA. TRBV1 represents a pseudogene. The CDR3 covers 14 residues. CDR3 sequence: CTSSPGQGNQPQHF. In DNA form, the CDR3 reads TGCACCAGCAGCCCCGGACAGGGAAATCAGCCCCAGCATTTT.

The rearrangement joins TRBV5-6 to TRBJ2-3; possibly TRBD2 for D (6 bases). Germline values: CDR1 SGHDT, CDR2 YYEEEE. The V end lost 2 bases, the J end lost 2 bases, and 18 bases lay between the germline ends. The CDR3 sequence is 17 residues long. DNA for the CDR3: TGTGCCAGCAGCTTAGAAGGAGGGGTCGGTTACACAGATACGCAGTATTTT. This gives the protein CASSLEGGVGYTDTQYF.

V and J are TRBV6-5 and TRBJ2-3, with D perhaps assigned TRBD1 or TRBD2 (6 bases each). In germline, CDR1 is MNHEY, CDR2 SVGAGI. Trimming stripped 7 bases from V and 2 bases from J, with 13 bases between. The CDR3 length is 14 residues. The CDR3 sequence is CASTKGGVTDTQYF. The CDR3 region has the DNA TGTGCCAGCACAAAGGGGGGCGTCACAGATACGCAGTATTTT.

The genes are TRBV6-5 and TRBJ2-3, with 8 bases aligning to TRBD2. This CDR3 region has 13 residues. Germline-derived CDR1 and CDR2 are MNHEY and SVGAGI. J lost 5 bases, V lost 8 bases, and 6 bases had no gene match. The CDR3 coding sequence is TGTGCCAGCGGAGCGGGGGTTGTAGATACGCAGTATTTT. Amino acids: CASGAGVVDTQYF.

The J gene is TRBJ2-2, the V gene TRBV19, with a possible D match to TRBD1 (5 bases). Germline assignment: CDR1 LNHDA and CDR2 SQIVND (reference sequence). This CDR3 contains 15 residues. V was trimmed by 3 bases and J by 7 bases, leaving 15 bases between them. The CDR3 sequence: CASSMQAGFGGELFF. The CDR3 DNA sequence: TGTGCCAGTAGTATGCAGGCAGGGTTTGGCGGGGAGCTGTTTTTT.

The chain employs TRBV27 and TRBJ1-5; D unclear. The V end was cut by 6 bases, the J end by 3 bases, with 15 bases between. Germline V gene lookup returns CDR1 MNHEY and CDR2 SMNVEV (reference sequence). The CDR3 totals 15 residues. Written as DNA, the CDR3 is TGTGCCAGCAGGGAGCGGGAGGGCTTCAATCAGCCCCAGCATTTT. This encodes CASREREGFNQPQHF.